Presented here are 11 T cell receptor beta chains from one specimen sequenced in a study of breast tumors, draining lymph nodes, adjacent tissues. TCRdb reanalysed the multiplex PCR reads using MiXCR and keeps one entry per CDR3 protein. The repertoire has under 150,000 distinct CDR3 sequences, approximately 22% of them found once; the top ten carry roughly 2%. The lymph nodes were axillary draining lymph nodes from breast cancer patients. Material: axillary lymph node tissue. All receptors derive from a female donor with breast cancer. Some clones in this sample may be carry-over from other donors' samples.

This clonotype was seen ten or more times. At one end, the junction sequence differs from germline, possibly due to a read error. This sequence joins TRBV7-7 and TRBJ2-7; 15 nucleotides match TRBD2. The germline V gene has CDR1 SSHAT and CDR2 FNYEAQ (reference sequence). The CDR3 spans 15 residues. The CDR3 here is CASSSWTSGRGEQYF. The DNA for the CDR3 is TGTGCTAGCAGCTCCTGGACTAGCGGGAGGGGCGAGCAGTACTTC. Full variable domain (missing parts from reference TRBV7-7 and TRBJ2-7): GAGVSQSPRYKVTKRGQDVTLRCDPISSHATLYWYQQALGQGPEFLTYFNYEAQPDKSGLPSDRFSAERPEGSISTLTIQRTEQRDSAMYRCASSSWTSGRGEQYFGPGTRLTVT.

Concerning this clonotype: This may be a read error: a much more frequent sequence differs by one nucleotide. The J gene is TRBJ2-7, the V gene TRBV3-1, with TRBD1 matching 7 bases. Losses at the gene ends were 5 bases for V and 5 bases for J; bases not matched to a gene: 6. The germline gives CDR1 LGHDT, CDR2 YNNKEL (reference sequence). The CDR3 is made up of 13 amino acids. In nucleotides, the CDR3 is TGTGCCAGCAGCTATACTGACAGGGACGAGCAGTACTTC. It yields the protein CASSYTDRDEQYF.

As for this clonotype: A much more abundant neighbour one base away suggests this may be a read error. The chain couples TRBV7-2 to TRBJ1-2; D remains unclear. The CDR3 is 11 amino acids. CDR1 and CDR2 (germline): SGHTA, FQGNSA. CDR3 nucleotide sequence: TGTGCCAGCAGCCCCCGCGGTGGCTTCACCTTC. Translating gives CASSPRGGFTF.

The table lists this clonotype with many counts. The V gene is TRBV5-6, the J gene TRBJ2-1; no firm D call. Between the trimmed V and J ends, which lost 2 bases and 4 bases, there was a span of 13 bases. The length of the CDR3 is 15 residues. Germline CDR1 reads SGHDT; CDR2 reads YYEEEE. The chain's CDR3 is CASSFRARRYNEQFF. In DNA form, the CDR3 reads TGTGCCAGCAGCTTCCGGGCACGGCGATACAATGAGCAGTTCTTC.

This clonotype was seen a handful of times. The genes are TRBV28 and TRBJ2-7, with 14 bases matching TRBD2. Germline CDR1 reads MDHEN; CDR2 reads SYDVKM. Trimming removed 7 bases from V and 6 bases from J; junction bases left unmatched: 8. There are 15 residues in the CDR3. DNA for the CDR3: TGTGCCAGCAACGTAGGGGGACTAGCGGGAGTCGAGCAGTACTTC. Amino acid sequence: CASNVGGLAGVEQYF. Full variable domain (missing parts from reference TRBV28 and TRBJ2-7): DVKVTQSSRYLVKRTGEKVFLECVQDMDHENMFWYRQDPGLGLRLIYFSYDVKMKEKGDIPEGYSVSREKKERFSLILESASTNQTSMYLCASNVGGLAGVEQYFGPGTRLTVT.

As for this clonotype: This sequence may be a read error, since a much larger clone differs from it by one base. The chain recombines TRBV10-2 with TRBJ1-2; unclear D gene. This CDR3 comprises 13 residues. Germline CDR1 is WSHSY and CDR2 is SAAADI. Written as DNA, the CDR3 is TGCGCCAGCAGTGAGGCGCGGGAGAAGGGCTGCACCTTC. Translating gives CASSEAREKGCTF.

A remark on this clonotype: With a much larger clone just one base away, this may be a read error. The J gene is TRBJ2-2, the V gene TRBV5-1; D remains ambiguous. The CDR3 runs 13 residues. Germline V gives CDR1 SGHRS, CDR2 YFSETQ. Trimming shortened V by 4 bases and J by 6 bases, and 10 bases separated the two germline ends. The CDR3, as DNA: TGCGCCAGCAGCCCCTCGTTCGCCGGGGAGCTGTTTTTT. Encoded protein: CASSPSFAGELFF.

A note on this clonotype: A much larger clone lies one base from this, so it may be a read error. This chain joins TRBV3-1 and TRBJ2-1; 8 nucleotides align to TRBD2. Germline V gene sequence: CDR1 LGHDT, CDR2 YNNKEL (reference sequence). Trimming took 8 bases from V and 2 from J; bases not matched to a gene: 17. The CDR3 length is 18 residues. CDR3 amino acids: CASGPGSGGNEPYNEQFF. The CDR3 nucleotides are TGTGCCAGCGGCCCCGGGAGCGGGGGCAACGAACCCTACAATGAGCAGTTCTTC.

This clonotype was detected many times. This chain links TRBV6-1 with TRBJ2-1, with 10 bases that match TRBD2. Germline CDR1 MNHNS, CDR2 SASEGT. The CDR3 is 13 residues long. The CDR3 loop is CGSKEAGGGEQFF. In DNA form, the CDR3 reads TGTGGATCCAAGGAAGCGGGAGGGGGCGAGCAGTTCTTC.

This clonotype was counted ten times or more. This chain links TRBV13 with TRBJ2-1, with 8 bases that match TRBD1. CDR1 and CDR2 (germline): PRHDT, FYEKMQ (reference sequence). Losses at the gene ends were 5 bases for V and 2 bases for J; bases not matched to a gene: 2. This CDR3 has 14 amino acids. The CDR3 protein is CASSGTGTYNEQFF. CDR3 DNA sequence: TGTGCCAGCAGCGGGACAGGCACCTACAATGAGCAGTTCTTC.

This clonotype came up many times. The gene calls are TRBV15 and TRBJ2-7, with D perhaps TRBD2 (6 bases). V was clipped by 2 bases and J by 3 bases, with 14 bases between them. CDR1 LNHNV and CDR2 YYDKDF come from the germline V gene (reference sequence). The CDR3 is made up of 15 amino acids. In DNA form, the CDR3 reads TGTGCCACCAGCAGATCTGGGGGAGGCGACTACGAGCAGTACTTC. Translated, it gives CATSRSGGGDYEQYF.